The following is a TCR beta chain sequence with its context. No antigen is known for it. TCRdb re-called the reads with MiXCR, one entry per CDR3 protein. The sample records some 450,000 distinct CDR3 sequences, 30% to 40% being singletons. These data come from a study of T cell repertoires in cytomegalovirus infection. Across the whole study: TCR beta signatures that were public indicated CMV infection and matching HLA type.

Study observations and caveats: Clonotypes of TCR beta that were HLA-C-restricted and CMV-specific dominated the ex vivo response. Summed public TCR beta family frequency identified CMV carriers bearing the relevant HLA.

CDR1 WSHSY and CDR2 SAAADI come from the germline V gene. Unmatched junction bases numbered 12, after V lost 0 bases and J lost 6 bases. The CDR3 loop spans 17 amino acids. Sequenced input: PBMCs. The sequence derives from a human donor in good health (CMV status not recorded). Some clones in this sample may be carry-over from other donors' samples. The V call is TRBV10-2, the J call TRBJ2-3; TRBD1 matches 7 bases. Here the CDR3 reads CASSESRQGVGKDTQYF. As DNA, the CDR3 is TGCGCCAGCAGTGAGTCGCGGCAGGGGGTTGGTAAGGATACGCAGTATTTT.